This entry describes one T cell receptor (beta chain). The data were taken from a study of blood T cells in healthy people across ages. CDR3 length: 15 residues. Deletions cut 4 bases from V and 10 bases from J, with 20 bases between. Per germline, CDR1 MGHRA and CDR2 YSYEKL. Healthy individuals of Caucasian origin from Russia, aged roughly 6 to 95, served as donors. The use of a sample-barcoded 5' primer and a J-beta primer mix characterized a second PCR of roughly 6 to 11 cycles. One entry per CDR3 protein results from TCRdb running MiXCR on the 5' RACE reads. The data show approximately 780,000 distinct CDR3 sequences, around 24% seen once. Separately, the same data were catalogued under a study of T cells of mothers and their children. From that paper: Sequencing returned over 10 million TCR beta CDR3 reads per mother and 3 million to 3.5 million per child. Related and unrelated pairs show similar thymic shaping of TCR recombination output.

The receptor's source is a boy between 10 and 17 years old in good health. Material: blood. V usage is TRBV4-1 and J usage is TRBJ2-1; D not resolved. CDR3: CASSPNEDMTHEQFF. CDR3 coding DNA: TGCGCCAGCAGCCCAAATGAAGATATGACACACGAGCAGTTCTTC.